A single sample gave rise to the 21 T cell receptor beta chains below, sequenced in a study of PD-1 blockade in classical Hodgkin lymphoma. TCRdb's table, derived via immunoSEQ multiplex PCR, lists solely in-frame clones and lacks some. The data hold tens of thousands of clones, with approximately 80% observed a single time. Time point here: cycle 4 day 1 (C4D1), after less than 7 weeks of nivolumab. Each patient's relapse followed autologous stem cell transplantation, and brentuximab vedotin exposure varied. The starting material was peripheral blood mononuclear cells (PBMCs), obtained before the fourth cycle of nivolumab. The receptors derive from a human donor with classical Hodgkin lymphoma.

The chain combines TRBV6-1 with TRBJ2-5, with 9 bases aligning to TRBD2. The germline V gene has CDR1 MNHNS and CDR2 SASEGT. V was pared by 6 bases and J by 11 bases, with 13 bases of the junction left unmatched. CDR3 length: 14 residues. The CDR3 sequence is CASRGLAESEEQYF. The CDR3 bases are TGTGCCAGCAGGGGACTAGCTGAATCTGAGGAGCAGTACTTC.

This chain connects TRBV15 to TRBJ1-3; 9 nucleotides match TRBD1. Unmatched junction bases numbered 7, after V lost 5 bases and J lost 8 bases. There are 14 residues in the CDR3. Germline V CDR1 and CDR2: LNHNV, YYDKDF (reference sequence). CDR3 protein: CATSGRDRDHTIYF. The CDR3 DNA reads as TGTGCCACCAGCGGCCGGGACAGGGACCACACCATATATTTT.

This clone came up once. The chain recombines TRBV4-2 with TRBJ1-1; no clear D. This CDR3 is 16 amino acids long. Germline V gene sequence: CDR1 LGHNA, CDR2 YNFKEQ. Deletions cut 0 bases from V and 0 bases from J, with 11 bases between. The CDR3 nucleotides are TGTGCCAGCAGCCAAGATTTAAACACGTTGAACACTGAAGCTTTCTTT. It yields the protein CASSQDLNTLNTEAFF.

V is TRBV9 and J is TRBJ2-1; D unresolved. The germline V gene has CDR1 SGDLS and CDR2 YYNGEE. V lost 3 bases to trimming and J lost 8 bases, with 18 bases between them. This CDR3 has 15 residues. CDR3 residues: CASSEAIQFGDEQFF. CDR3 in DNA: TGTGCCAGCAGCGAGGCCATCCAATTTGGGGATGAGCAGTTCTTC.

This clone appeared a single time. The V call is TRBV7-6, the J call TRBJ1-4, with 9 bases aligning to TRBD1. Trimming at V came to 5 bases and at J to 4 bases, leaving 5 bases not matched to a gene. The CDR3 spans 15 residues. Germline V lookup: CDR1 SGHVS, CDR2 FNYEAQ. The CDR3 region is CASSPGQGYNEKLFF. Written as DNA, the CDR3 is TGTGCCAGCAGCCCAGGACAGGGGTATAATGAAAAACTGTTTTTT.

J is TRBJ1-5 and V is TRBV12-5; unclear D gene. In germline, CDR1 is LGHNT, CDR2 FRNRAP. The CDR3 consists of 15 residues. The V and J ends lost 3 bases and 2 bases respectively, with 11 bases between them. CDR3 protein: CASGFAAGGNQPQHF. The CDR3, as DNA: TGTGCTAGTGGTTTTGCGGCAGGAGGCAATCAGCCCCAGCATTTT.

In its sample, this clone was seen once. The chain carries TRBV5-8 and TRBJ1-2, with 7 bases fitting TRBD1. Germline values: CDR1 SGHTS, CDR2 YDEGEE. This CDR3 is built from 15 residues. With 3 bases clipped from V and 7 bases from J, the junction kept 12 bases outside the gene matches. Here the CDR3 reads CASSSGTAYGLGYTF. As DNA, the CDR3 is TGTGCCAGCAGCTCTGGGACAGCCTACGGTCTTGGCTACACCTTC.

The chain uses TRBV5-4 and TRBJ2-5, with D uncertain. V was shortened by 2 bases and J by 4 bases, with 18 bases between the two germline ends. This CDR3 is built from 16 residues. Germline assignment: CDR1 SGHNT and CDR2 YYREEE (reference sequence). The CDR3 region is CASSLRTEMARETQYF. The DNA of the CDR3 is TGTGCCAGCAGCTTACGCACGGAAATGGCGAGAGAGACCCAGTACTTC.

The CDR3 reads CASTGTVGGRTQYF. CDR3 DNA: TGTGCCAGCACGGGGACAGTCGGGGGGCGGACCCAGTACTTC. The chain is built from TRBV27 and TRBJ2-5, with D perhaps matching TRBD1 or TRBD2 (7 bases each). The CDR3 has 14 residues. Trimming took 7 bases from V and 7 from J, leaving 19 bases between them. Germline V gene lookup returns CDR1 MNHEY and CDR2 SMNVEV (reference sequence).

This clone was seen more than once but under ten times. The chain is built from TRBV9 and TRBJ1-1; TRBD1 is a possible D gene (6 bases). The V end was cut by 3 bases, the J end by 4 bases, with 13 bases between. The germline V gene has CDR1 SGDLS and CDR2 YYNGEE. CDR3 length: 14 amino acids. The DNA of the CDR3 is TGTGCCAGCAGCGCATACAGGGACGCCACTGAAGCTTTCTTT. This sequence encodes CASSAYRDATEAFF.

V and J are TRBV1 and TRBJ1-1; the table's D call of TRBD1 was not tested on the DNA. TRBV1 is noted as a pseudogene. The CDR3 is made up of 16 amino acids. The CDR3 region is CTSSLNSRQGYTEAFF. In DNA form, the CDR3 reads TGCACCAGCAGCCTAAACAGCCGACAGGGCTACACTGAAGCTTTCTTT.

CDR3 in amino acids: CASSPDRMTSGNEQYF. Written as DNA, the CDR3 is TGTGCCAGCAGCCCCGATCGAATGACTAGCGGGAACGAGCAGTACTTC. The V and J genes are TRBV5-6 and TRBJ2-7; 11 nucleotides agree with TRBD2. The trim removed 4 bases at V and 5 bases at J, leaving 11 bases unmatched. Germline lookup yields CDR1 SGHDT and CDR2 YYEEEE. The CDR3 runs to 16 residues.

The genes are TRBV5-1 and TRBJ2-5; 12 bases match TRBD2. The CDR3 spans 14 residues. V shed 8 bases, J shed 4 bases, and the junction held 6 bases outside the gene matches. The germline V gene encodes CDR1 SGHRS and CDR2 YFSETQ. Here the CDR3 reads CASGGGLAGETQYF. CDR3 in DNA: TGCGCCAGTGGCGGGGGACTAGCGGGAGAGACCCAGTACTTC.

The chain has TRBV29-1 and TRBJ1-5; tentatively, D is TRBD1 (6 bases). This CDR3 has 14 residues. The V end was cut by 5 bases, the J end by 1 base, with 12 bases between. Germline CDR1 reads SQVTM; CDR2 reads ANQGSEA. The CDR3 region is CSVRTRGSNQPQHF. CDR3 nucleotides: TGCAGCGTTCGTACCAGGGGAAGCAATCAGCCCCAGCATTTT. Drawing the rest from reference TRBV29-1 and TRBJ1-5, the complete variable domain is SAVISQKPSRDICQRGTSLTIQCQVDSQVTMMFWYRQQPGQSLTLIATANQGSEATYESGFVIDKFPISRPNLTFSTLTVSNMSPEDSSIYLCSVRTRGSNQPQHFGDGTRLSIL.

This chain connects TRBV5-4 to TRBJ1-5, with D tentatively TRBD1 (5 bases). The germline CDR1 and CDR2 sequences are SGHNT and YYREEE (reference sequence). The V and J ends lost 3 bases and 7 bases respectively, with 23 bases between them. The CDR3 is 17 residues long. In nucleotides, the CDR3 is TGTGCCAGCAGCTGGGGCGGCGGCAGAGGGAACGAGCAGCCCCAGCATTTT. Residues: CASSWGGGRGNEQPQHF. Supplemented by reference TRBV5-4 and TRBJ1-5, the full variable domain reads ETGVTQSPTHLIKTRGQQVTLRCSSQSGHNTVSWYQQALGQGPQFIFQYYREEENGRGNFPPRFSGLQFPNYSSELNVNALELDDSALYLCASSWGGGRGNEQPQHFGDGTRLSIL.

The chain recombines TRBV11-1 with TRBJ1-6; tentatively, D is TRBD1 (6 bases). There are 13 residues in the CDR3. Trimming shortened V by 5 bases and J by 10 bases, and 12 bases separated the two germline ends. Germline CDR1 is SGHAT and CDR2 is FQDESV (reference sequence). The CDR3 loop reads CASSQTGISPLHF. In DNA, the CDR3 is TGTGCCAGCAGCCAAACAGGGATATCACCCCTCCACTTT.

This clone was seen a handful of times. The chain joins TRBV5-4 to TRBJ2-3, with 8 bases lining up with TRBD2. Per the germline V gene, CDR1 is SGHNT and CDR2 is YYREEE (reference sequence). This CDR3 comprises 17 residues. V lost 1 base and J lost 1; bases outside the gene matches: 8. The CDR3 nucleotides read TGTGCCAGCAGCTTGAACCCCCGGGAGGGTGGCACAGATACGCAGTATTTT. It codes for CASSLNPREGGTDTQYF.

The gene calls are TRBV9 and TRBJ1-2; 8 bases align to TRBD1. The V gene end was trimmed by 3 bases and the J gene end by 4 bases; junction bases not matched to a gene: 5. The germline V gene encodes CDR1 SGDLS and CDR2 YYNGEE. There are 14 residues in the CDR3. Written as DNA, the CDR3 is TGTGCCAGCAGCGAACAGGGGGGAACCTATGGCTACACCTTC. Its translation is CASSEQGGTYGYTF.

The V gene is TRBV5-1, the J gene TRBJ1-4; 8 bases are shared with TRBD1. The V and J ends lost 4 bases and 3 bases, in that order; junction bases with no gene match: 5. The V gene's germline CDR1 is SGHRS and CDR2 YFSETQ. The CDR3 is 15 residues long. The CDR3, as DNA: TGCGCCAGCAGCACAGGACAGGGATCTAATGAAAAACTGTTTTTT. Protein sequence: CASSTGQGSNEKLFF.

This chain joins TRBV29-1 and TRBJ2-3; D is perhaps TRBD2 (8 bases). The CDR3 is made up of 14 amino acids. V lost 5 bases to trimming and J lost 2 bases, with 14 bases between them. Per germline, CDR1 SQVTM and CDR2 ANQGSEA. Here the CDR3 DNA reads TGCAGCGTTCCCCGGGAGGGGGCCACAGATACGCAGTATTTT. This codes for CSVPREGATDTQYF.

The rearrangement joins TRBV10-1 to TRBJ2-1, with 7 bases fitting TRBD2. CDR1 is WNHNN, CDR2 SYGVQD, per germline (reference sequence). The V and J ends lost 5 bases and 2 bases, in that order; junction bases with no gene match: 9. The CDR3 has 16 amino acids. The chain's CDR3 is CASSPTGRRTYNEQFF. In DNA, the CDR3 is TGCGCCAGCAGTCCAACCGGGAGGAGGACCTACAATGAGCAGTTCTTC.